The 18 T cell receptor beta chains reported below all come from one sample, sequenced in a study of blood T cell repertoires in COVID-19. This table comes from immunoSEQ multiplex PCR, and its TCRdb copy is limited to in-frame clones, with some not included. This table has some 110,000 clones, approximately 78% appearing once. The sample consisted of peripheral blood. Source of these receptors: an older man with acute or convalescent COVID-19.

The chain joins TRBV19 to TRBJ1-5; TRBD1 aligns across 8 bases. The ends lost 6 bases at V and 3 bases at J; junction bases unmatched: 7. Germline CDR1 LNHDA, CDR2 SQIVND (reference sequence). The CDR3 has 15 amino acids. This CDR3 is CASRQGQAINQPQHF. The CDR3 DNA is TGTGCCAGTAGACAGGGACAGGCTATCAATCAGCCCCAGCATTTT.

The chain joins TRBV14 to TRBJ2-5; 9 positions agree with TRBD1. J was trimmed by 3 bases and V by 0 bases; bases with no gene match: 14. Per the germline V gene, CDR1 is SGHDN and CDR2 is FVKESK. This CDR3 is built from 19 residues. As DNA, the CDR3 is TGTGCCAGCAGCCAAGATCCCCCCTACAGGGGGCAGCTTAAAGAGACCCAGTACTTC. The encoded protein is CASSQDPPYRGQLKETQYF.

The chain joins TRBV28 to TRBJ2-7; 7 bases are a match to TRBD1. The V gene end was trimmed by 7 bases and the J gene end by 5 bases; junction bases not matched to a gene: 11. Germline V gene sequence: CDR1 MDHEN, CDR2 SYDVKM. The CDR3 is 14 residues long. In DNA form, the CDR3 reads TGTGCCAGCACCACCATGGGGACAGTACACGAGCAGTACTTC. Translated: CASTTMGTVHEQYF.

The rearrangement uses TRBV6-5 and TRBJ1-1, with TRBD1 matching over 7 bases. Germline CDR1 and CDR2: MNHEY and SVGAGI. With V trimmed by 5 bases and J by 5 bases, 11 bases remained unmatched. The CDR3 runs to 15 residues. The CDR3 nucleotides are TGTGCCAGCAGTCTCCACAGGGGCTCGAGGACTGAAGCTTTCTTT. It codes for CASSLHRGSRTEAFF.

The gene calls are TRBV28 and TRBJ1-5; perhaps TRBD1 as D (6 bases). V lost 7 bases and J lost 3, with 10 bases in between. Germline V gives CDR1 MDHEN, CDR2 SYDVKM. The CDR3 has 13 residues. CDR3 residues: CASIGQINQPQHF. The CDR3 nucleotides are TGTGCCAGCATTGGACAGATCAATCAGCCCCAGCATTTT.

The CDR3 sequence is CASSEGIGLTGYGYTF. The CDR3, as DNA: TGTGCCAGCAGTGAGGGCATTGGTTTGACAGGCTATGGCTACACCTTC. The genes are TRBV6-1 and TRBJ1-2; possible D gene TRBD1, 6 bases. The CDR3 is 16 residues long. Germline V gene lookup returns CDR1 MNHNS and CDR2 SASEGT. V lost 3 bases, J lost 4 bases, and 18 bases lay in between.

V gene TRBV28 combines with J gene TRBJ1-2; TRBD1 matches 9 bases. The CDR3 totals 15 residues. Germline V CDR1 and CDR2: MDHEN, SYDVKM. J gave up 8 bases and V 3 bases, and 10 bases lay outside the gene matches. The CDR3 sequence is CASSFPGQGSRGYTF. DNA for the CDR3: TGTGCCAGCAGTTTTCCCGGACAGGGGTCGCGGGGCTACACCTTC.

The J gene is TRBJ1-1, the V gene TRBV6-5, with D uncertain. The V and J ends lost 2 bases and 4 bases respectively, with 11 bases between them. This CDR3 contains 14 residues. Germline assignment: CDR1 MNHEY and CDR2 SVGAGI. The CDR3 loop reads CASSYMGRVTEAFF. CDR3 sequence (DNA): TGTGCCAGCAGTTACATGGGGAGGGTCACTGAAGCTTTCTTT.

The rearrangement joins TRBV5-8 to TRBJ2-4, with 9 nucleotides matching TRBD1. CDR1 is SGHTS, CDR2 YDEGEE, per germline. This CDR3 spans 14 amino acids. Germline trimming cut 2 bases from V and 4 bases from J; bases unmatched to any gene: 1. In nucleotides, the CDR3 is TGTGCCAGCAGCTTAGGGACAGGGAAAAACATTCAGTACTTC. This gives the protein CASSLGTGKNIQYF.

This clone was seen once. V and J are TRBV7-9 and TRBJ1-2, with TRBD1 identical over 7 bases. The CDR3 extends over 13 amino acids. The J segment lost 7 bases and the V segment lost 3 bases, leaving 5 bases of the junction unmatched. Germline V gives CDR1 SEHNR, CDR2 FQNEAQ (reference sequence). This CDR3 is CASSFKGAPGYTF. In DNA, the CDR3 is TGTGCCAGCAGCTTCAAGGGGGCCCCTGGCTACACCTTC.

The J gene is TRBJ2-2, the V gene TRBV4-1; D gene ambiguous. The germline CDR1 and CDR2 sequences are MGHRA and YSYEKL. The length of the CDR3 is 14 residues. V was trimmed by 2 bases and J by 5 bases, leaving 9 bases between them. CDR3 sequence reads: CASSQPQLTGELFF. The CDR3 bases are TGCGCCAGCAGCCAACCCCAGTTAACCGGGGAGCTGTTTTTT.

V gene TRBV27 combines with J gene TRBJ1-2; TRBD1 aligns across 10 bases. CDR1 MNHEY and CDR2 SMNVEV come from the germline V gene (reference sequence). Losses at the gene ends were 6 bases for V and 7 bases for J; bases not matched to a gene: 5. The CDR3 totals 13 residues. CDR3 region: CASRGQGFGGYTF. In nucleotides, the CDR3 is TGTGCCAGCAGGGGACAGGGGTTTGGTGGCTACACCTTC.

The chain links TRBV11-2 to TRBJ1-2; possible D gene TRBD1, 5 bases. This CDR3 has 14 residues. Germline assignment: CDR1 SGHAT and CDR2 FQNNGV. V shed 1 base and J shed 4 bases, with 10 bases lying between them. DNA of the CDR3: TGTGCCAGCAGCTTAGGGCAGGGCTCCTATGGCTACACCTTC. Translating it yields CASSLGQGSYGYTF.

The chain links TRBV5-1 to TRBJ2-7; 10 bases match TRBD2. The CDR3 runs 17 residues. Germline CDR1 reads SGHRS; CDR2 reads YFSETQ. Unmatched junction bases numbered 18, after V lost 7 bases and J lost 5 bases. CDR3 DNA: TGCGCCAGCCAGAGCAGGGGGACGAGCGGGAGGGTTCACGAGCAGTACTTC. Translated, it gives CASQSRGTSGRVHEQYF.

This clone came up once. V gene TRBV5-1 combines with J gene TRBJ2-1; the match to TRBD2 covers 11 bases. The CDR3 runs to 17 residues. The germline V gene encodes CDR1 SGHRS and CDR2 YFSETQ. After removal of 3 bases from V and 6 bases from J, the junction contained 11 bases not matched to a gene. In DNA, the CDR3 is TGCGCCAGCAGCTCGACTAGCGGGATGATATCGGCCAATGAGCAGTTCTTC. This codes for CASSSTSGMISANEQFF.

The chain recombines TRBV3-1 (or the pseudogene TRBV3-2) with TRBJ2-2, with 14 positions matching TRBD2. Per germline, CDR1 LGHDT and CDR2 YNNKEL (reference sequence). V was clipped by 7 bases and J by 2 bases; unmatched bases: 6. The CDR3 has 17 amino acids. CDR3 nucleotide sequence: TGTGCCAGCACCGGGACTAGCGGGGGCCTTAACACCGGGGAGCTGTTTTTT. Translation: CASTGTSGGLNTGELFF.

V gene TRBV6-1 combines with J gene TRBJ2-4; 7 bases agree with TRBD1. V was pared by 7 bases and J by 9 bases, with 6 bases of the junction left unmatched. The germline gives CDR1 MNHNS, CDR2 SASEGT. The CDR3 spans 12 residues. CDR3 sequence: CASKGAQSIQYF. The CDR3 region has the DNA TGTGCCAGCAAGGGGGCGCAGAGCATTCAGTACTTC.

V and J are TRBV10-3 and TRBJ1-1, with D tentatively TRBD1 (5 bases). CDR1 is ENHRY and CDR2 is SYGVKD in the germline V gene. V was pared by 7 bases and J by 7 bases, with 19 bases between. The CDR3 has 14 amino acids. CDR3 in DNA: TGTGCCATCAAAGGATGGGGGGTCGGGAGTGAAGCTTTCTTT. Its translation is CAIKGWGVGSEAFF.